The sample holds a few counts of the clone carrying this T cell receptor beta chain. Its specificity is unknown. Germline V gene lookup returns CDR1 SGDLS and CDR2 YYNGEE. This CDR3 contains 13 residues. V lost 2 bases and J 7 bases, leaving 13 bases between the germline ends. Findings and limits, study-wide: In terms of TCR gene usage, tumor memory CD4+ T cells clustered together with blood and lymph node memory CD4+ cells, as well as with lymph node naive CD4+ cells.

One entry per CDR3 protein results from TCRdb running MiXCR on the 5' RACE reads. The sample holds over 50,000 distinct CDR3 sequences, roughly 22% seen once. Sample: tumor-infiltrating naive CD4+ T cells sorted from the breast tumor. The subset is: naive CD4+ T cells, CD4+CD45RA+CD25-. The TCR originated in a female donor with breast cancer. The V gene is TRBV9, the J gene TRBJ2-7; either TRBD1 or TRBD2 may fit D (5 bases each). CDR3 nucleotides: TGTGCCAGCAGCGTCCCCGGGACCACGGAGCAGTACTTC. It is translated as CASSVPGTTEQYF.